This T cell receptor (beta chain) was recovered during a study of cytomegalovirus exposure and HLA in healthy donors. Overall study findings and caveats: It was shown in a later analysis that HLA-associated TCR beta chains were more clonally expanded than other, equally common chains. The authors listed 164 TCR beta chains as cytomegalovirus-associated. Later analysis demonstrated an association between a missense DCLRE1C variant and TCR beta V- and J-gene trimming. TCR sequences were mostly rare, though some public TCRs occurred in many donors.

The germline gives CDR1 LGHNA, CDR2 YNFKEQ. The CDR3 covers 16 residues. Trimming pared 0 bases from V and 1 base from J, leaving 7 bases between. Remarks on this clone: Its antigen is still unknown.

The PCR employed 60 Vbeta primers together with 13 Jbeta primers. Sequencing was performed with immunoSEQ multiplex PCR; in TCRdb, only in-frame clones are kept and a portion is missing. The sample holds 65,000 to 90,000 clones, approximately 81% seen once. The source of this sequence is a woman between 40 and 55 years old in good health and CMV-seropositive. Sequenced: PBMCs. The chain couples TRBV4-2 to TRBJ2-6; D uncertain. DNA for the CDR3: TGTGCCAGCAGCCAAGAAAGCCCGTCTGGGGCCAACGTCCTGACTTTC. Protein product: CASSQESPSGANVLTF.